The 22 T cell receptor beta chains presented below share a single source sample, sequenced in a study of neurological immune-mediated disorders. The time point is: longitudinal time-point 2. Using its own MiXCR run on the 5' RACE reads, TCRdb lists one record per CDR3 protein. Here the sample spans 55,000 to 65,000 distinct CDR3 sequences, roughly 9.7% being singletons. Specimen: PBMCs. Every receptor here comes from a man under 40 in good health.

Many counts were recorded for this clonotype. The chain joins TRBV20-1 to TRBJ2-1, with TRBD2 identical over 10 bases. The CDR3 is 15 residues long. Looked up from germline, CDR1 is DFQATT and CDR2 is SNEGSKA (reference sequence). Germline trimming cut 0 bases from V and 1 base from J; bases unmatched to any gene: 0. CDR3 sequence: CSARELAGSYNEQFF. CDR3 coding DNA: TGCAGTGCTAGAGAACTAGCGGGATCCTACAATGAGCAGTTCTTC.

This clonotype was recorded at least ten times. The V gene is TRBV20-1, the J gene TRBJ1-3; 9 nucleotides match TRBD1. V dropped 7 bases and J dropped 3; count of bases not matched to a gene: 4. CDR1 is DFQATT, CDR2 SNEGSKA, per germline (reference sequence). The CDR3 totals 13 residues. The CDR3 nucleotides are TGCAGTGTAAAGACAGGGGGTGGAAACACCATATATTTT. This encodes CSVKTGGGNTIYF.

This clonotype was counted ten times or more. The rearrangement uses TRBV25-1 and TRBJ2-1; 10 bases agree with TRBD2. Trimming cost V 10 bases and J 7 bases; bases outside gene matches: 7. Per germline, CDR1 MGHDK and CDR2 SYGVNS. The CDR3 loop spans 13 amino acids. The CDR3 DNA sequence: TGTGCCACCTTCAGAGCGGGGGGGAATGAGCAGTTCTTC. This sequence encodes CATFRAGGNEQFF.

This clonotype was counted at least ten times. V usage is TRBV3-1 and J usage is TRBJ2-6; a possible D gene is TRBD1 (5 bases). CDR1 is LGHDT and CDR2 is YNNKEL in the germline V gene (reference sequence). V lost 1 base and J lost 2, with 6 bases in between. The CDR3 is 15 amino acids. The CDR3 loop reads CASSQGRAGANVLTF. The CDR3, as DNA: TGTGCCAGCAGCCAAGGCAGGGCTGGGGCCAACGTCCTGACTTTC.

This clonotype was recorded at least ten times. The chain combines TRBV6-5 with TRBJ2-1; D perhaps matches TRBD2 (8 bases). Germline assignment: CDR1 MNHEY and CDR2 SVGAGI. Trimming stripped 4 bases from V and 10 bases from J, with 20 bases between. The CDR3 is 15 amino acids. The CDR3: CASSSGTRGRGEQFF. In DNA, the CDR3 is TGTGCCAGCAGTTCCGGGACTAGGGGGCGGGGGGAGCAGTTCTTC.

This clonotype was recorded at least ten times. This rearrangement joins TRBV27 to TRBJ2-2, with D perhaps TRBD1 or TRBD2 (5 bases each). The V end was cut by 10 bases, the J end by 9 bases, with 21 bases between. Germline assignment: CDR1 MNHEY and CDR2 SMNVEV (reference sequence). This CDR3 spans 14 amino acids. The CDR3, as DNA: TGTGCCACCACCCGTAAACCTTCGGGGCGGGAGCTGTTTTTT. It is translated as CATTRKPSGRELFF.

In this sample, this clonotype turned up many times. The gene calls are TRBV5-5 and TRBJ1-5, with unresolved D. The V gene lost 1 base and the J gene lost 5 bases, with 7 bases spanning the gap. Germline CDR1 reads SGHKS; CDR2 reads YYEKEE (reference sequence). The CDR3 runs 13 residues. CDR3 sequence (DNA): TGTGCCAGCAGCTTGAATCCTCATCAGCCCCAGCATTTT. This sequence encodes CASSLNPHQPQHF.

This clonotype was seen at least ten times. The chain uses TRBV11-2 and TRBJ2-7; no reliable D call. CDR3 length: 16 residues. Germline assignment: CDR1 SGHAT and CDR2 FQNNGV. Trimming left V 1 base short and J 1 base short, with 14 bases between. CDR3 in amino acids: CASSLVSGRKSYEQYF. The CDR3 DNA is TGTGCCAGCAGCTTAGTTTCTGGACGGAAGTCCTACGAGCAGTACTTC.

This clonotype was counted ten times or more. The V gene is TRBV5-1, the J gene TRBJ2-6, with 7 bases matching TRBD1. The V gene's germline CDR1 is SGHRS and CDR2 YFSETQ. V shed 5 bases, J shed 2 bases, and the junction held 1 base outside the gene matches. This CDR3 is 14 amino acids long. Here the CDR3 reads CASRQGTGANVLTF. CDR3 DNA: TGCGCCAGCAGACAGGGGACTGGGGCCAACGTCCTGACTTTC. Combining the CDR3 with reference TRBV5-1 and TRBJ2-6 gives the whole variable domain KAGVTQTPRYLIKTRGQQVTLSCSPISGHRSVSWYQQTPGQGLQFLFEYFSETQRNKGNFPGRFSGRQFSNSRSEMNVSTLELGDSALYLCASRQGTGANVLTFGAGSRLTVL.

This clonotype was recorded at least ten times. This chain joins TRBV5-5 and TRBJ2-3; D is undetermined. Germline assignment: CDR1 SGHKS and CDR2 YYEKEE (reference sequence). The CDR3 extends over 15 amino acids. Trimming left V 1 base short and J 2 bases short, with 11 bases between. The CDR3 loop reads CASSLSRVTTDTQYF. The CDR3 DNA reads as TGTGCCAGCAGCTTGTCCCGGGTCACCACAGATACGCAGTATTTT.

This clonotype was recorded many times. This chain joins TRBV27 and TRBJ2-7; D is possibly TRBD1 (5 bases). Trimming removed 2 bases at V and 0 bases at J, with 8 bases between. Germline V gives CDR1 MNHEY, CDR2 SMNVEV (reference sequence). The CDR3 is 14 amino acids. CDR3: CASSLPGPSYEQYF. CDR3 sequence (DNA): TGTGCCAGCAGTTTACCAGGGCCCTCCTACGAGCAGTACTTC.

This clonotype was observed many times. The rearrangement links TRBV5-1 to TRBJ1-4; D is uncertain. The V gene lost 2 bases and the J gene lost 3 bases, with 5 bases spanning the gap. The CDR3 has 13 residues. CDR1 and CDR2 from the germline V gene are SGHRS and YFSETQ. The CDR3 DNA is TGCGCCAGCAGCTTTGGACCTAATGAAAAACTGTTTTTT. Its protein is CASSFGPNEKLFF.

This clonotype was counted at least ten times. The chain employs TRBV7-3 and TRBJ1-1, with D unresolved. From germline, CDR1 is SGHTA and CDR2 FQGTGA. This CDR3 region has 15 residues. Trimming shortened V by 2 bases and J by 1 base, and 11 bases separated the two germline ends. DNA of the CDR3: TGTGCCAGCAGCTTATTAGGAGGAGGGAACACTGAAGCTTTCTTT. Protein product: CASSLLGGGNTEAFF. The whole variable domain, filled in from reference TRBV7-3 and TRBJ1-1, reads GAGVSQTPSNKVTEKGKYVELRCDPISGHTALYWYRQSLGQGPEFLIYFQGTGAADDSGLPNDRFFAVRPEGSVSTLKIQRTERGDSAVYLCASSLLGGGNTEAFFGQGTRLTVV.

Ten or more counts support this clonotype. CDR3 amino acids: CASSLARRTDTRQPQHF. In nucleotides, the CDR3 is TGTGCCAGCAGCTTAGCGAGAAGGACAGACACGCGTCAGCCCCAGCATTTT. The chain recombines TRBV7-2 with TRBJ1-5; D is perhaps TRBD1 (6 bases). The CDR3 length is 17 residues. From germline, CDR1 is SGHTA and CDR2 FQGNSA. Between the trimmed V and J ends, which lost 0 bases and 6 bases, there was a span of 18 bases. The whole variable domain, filled in from reference TRBV7-2 and TRBJ1-5, reads GAGVSQSPSNKVTEKGKDVELRCDPISGHTALYWYRQSLGQGLEFLIYFQGNSAPDKSGLPSDRFSAERTGGSVSTLTIQRTQQEDSAVYLCASSLARRTDTRQPQHFGDGTRLSIL.

In its sample, this clonotype was seen a few times. V and J are TRBV18 and TRBJ1-2, with 7 bases lining up with TRBD1. V was clipped by 3 bases and J by 0 bases; unmatched bases: 7. From germline, CDR1 is KGHSH and CDR2 LQKENI. This CDR3 region has 16 residues. CDR3 protein: CASSPGQSNSNYGYTF. The DNA of the CDR3 is TGTGCCAGCTCACCGGGACAGAGCAACTCTAACTATGGCTACACCTTC.

The sample holds many counts of this clonotype. The chain has TRBV6-1 and TRBJ1-1; possibly TRBD1 for D (5 bases). The CDR3 covers 13 residues. The germline V gene encodes CDR1 MNHNS and CDR2 SASEGT. V shed 5 bases and J shed 7 bases, with 14 bases lying between them. CDR3 region: CASSPMPDNEAFF. The CDR3 DNA follows: TGTGCCAGCAGTCCAATGCCGGACAATGAAGCTTTCTTT.

This clonotype was observed at least ten times. V is TRBV20-1 and J is TRBJ2-2, with D unresolved. Germline lookup yields CDR1 DFQATT and CDR2 SNEGSKA (reference sequence). V lost 6 bases and J lost 3, with 8 bases in between. The CDR3 length is 12 residues. The CDR3 reads CSANPYTGELFF. DNA of the CDR3: TGCAGTGCAAACCCTTACACCGGGGAGCTGTTTTTT.

This clonotype was seen ten or more times. The genes are TRBV20-1 and TRBJ1-1, with TRBD1 identical over 8 bases. Germline trimming cut 2 bases from V and 4 bases from J; bases unmatched to any gene: 6. Germline CDR1 and CDR2: DFQATT and SNEGSKA (reference sequence). The CDR3 is made up of 14 amino acids. CDR3 sequence: CSARSGTGGTEAFF. The CDR3 DNA reads as TGCAGTGCTAGATCCGGGACAGGCGGCACTGAAGCTTTCTTT.

This clonotype was recorded at least ten times. The genes are TRBV5-1 and TRBJ2-1; 8 nucleotides agree with TRBD2. CDR3 length equals 15 residues. After removal of 2 bases from V and 2 bases from J, the junction contained 3 bases not matched to a gene. Germline lookup yields CDR1 SGHRS and CDR2 YFSETQ. The CDR3 region has the DNA TGCGCCAGCAGCTTAAGCGGGAGTGCCTACAATGAGCAGTTCTTC. It codes for CASSLSGSAYNEQFF.

This clonotype was counted ten times or more. The V call is TRBV6-5, the J call TRBJ2-6, with TRBD1 identical over 8 bases. CDR1 is MNHEY, CDR2 SVGAGI, per germline. The CDR3 has 19 amino acids. V shed 0 bases and J 0 bases; nucleotides not matched to a gene: 7. In DNA, the CDR3 is TGTGCCAGCAGTTACTCACCTGGGACAGGCCCCTCTGGGGCCAACGTCCTGACTTTC. The encoded protein is CASSYSPGTGPSGANVLTF.

Ten or more counts support this clonotype. This rearrangement joins TRBV10-3 to TRBJ2-1, with D perhaps matching TRBD1 or TRBD2 (5 bases each). Trimming removed 9 bases from V and 5 bases from J, with 14 bases in between. The germline CDR1 and CDR2 sequences are ENHRY and SYGVKD. This CDR3 is 13 amino acids long. In DNA, the CDR3 is TGTGCCATGGGGGAACAGACGAACAATGAGCAGTTCTTC. It is translated as CAMGEQTNNEQFF.

This clonotype was counted at least ten times. This rearrangement joins TRBV9 to TRBJ2-3, with 11 bases aligning to TRBD2. Germline loops: CDR1 SGDLS, CDR2 YYNGEE. This CDR3 has 17 residues. With V trimmed by 0 bases and J by 3 bases, 6 bases remained unmatched. The CDR3 DNA reads as TGTGCCAGCAGCGTAGGGGTAGCGGGAGGGCGGACAGATACGCAGTATTTT. This encodes CASSVGVAGGRTDTQYF. Supplemented by reference TRBV9 and TRBJ2-3, the full variable domain reads DSGVTQTPKHLITATGQRVTLRCSPRSGDLSVYWYQQSLDQGLQFLIQYYNGEERAKGNILERFSAQQFPDLHSELNLSSLELGDSALYFCASSVGVAGGRTDTQYFGPGTRLTVL.